This T cell receptor (beta chain) comes out of a study of T cells in Graves' hyperthyroidism and ophthalmopathy. The TCR beta CDR3 regions underwent amplification using RNA transcripts as the source. When the TCR CDR3 underwent first-round RT-PCR, the HTBI primer set was used. Each CDR3 protein gets one entry after TCRdb re-called the multiplex PCR reads with MiXCR. The table includes 600,000 or so distinct CDR3 sequences, about 43% detected once. Source material: peripheral blood or thyroid tissue (not recorded which). This receptor was identified in a woman younger than 30 with Graves' hyperthyroidism.

The CDR3 reads CSVADRGYGYTF. CDR3 bases: TGCAGCGTCGCGGACAGGGGCTATGGCTACACCTTC. The J gene is TRBJ1-2, the V gene TRBV29-1, with 9 bases aligning to TRBD1. V shed 6 bases, J shed 4 bases, and the junction held 3 bases outside the gene matches. The CDR3 runs to 12 residues. Germline V gene lookup returns CDR1 SQVTM and CDR2 ANQGSEA.